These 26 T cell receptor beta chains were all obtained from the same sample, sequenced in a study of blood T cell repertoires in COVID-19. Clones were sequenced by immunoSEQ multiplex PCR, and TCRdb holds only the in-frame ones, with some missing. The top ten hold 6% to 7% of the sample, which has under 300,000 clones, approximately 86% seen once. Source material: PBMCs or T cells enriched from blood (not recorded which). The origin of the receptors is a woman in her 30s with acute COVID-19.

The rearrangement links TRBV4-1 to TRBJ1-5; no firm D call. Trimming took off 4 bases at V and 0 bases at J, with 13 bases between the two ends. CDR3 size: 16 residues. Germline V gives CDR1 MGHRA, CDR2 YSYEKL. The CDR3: CASSPRGTTSNQPQHF. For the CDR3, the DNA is TGCGCCAGCAGCCCGCGCGGTACTACTAGCAATCAGCCCCAGCATTTT.

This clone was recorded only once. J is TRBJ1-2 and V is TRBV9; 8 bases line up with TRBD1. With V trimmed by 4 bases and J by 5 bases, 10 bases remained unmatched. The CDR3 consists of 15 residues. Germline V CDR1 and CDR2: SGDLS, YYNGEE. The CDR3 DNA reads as TGTGCCAGCAGCCATAACGGACAGGGAGATTATGGCTACACCTTC. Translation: CASSHNGQGDYGYTF.

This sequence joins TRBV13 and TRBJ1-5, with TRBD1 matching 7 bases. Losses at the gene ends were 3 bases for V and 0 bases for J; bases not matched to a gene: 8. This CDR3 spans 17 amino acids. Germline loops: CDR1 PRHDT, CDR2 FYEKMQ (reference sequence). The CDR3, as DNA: TGTGCCAGCAGCTTCCCCAGGGGGTCATATAGCAATCAGCCCCAGCATTTT. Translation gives CASSFPRGSYSNQPQHF.

The DNA for the CDR3 is TGTGCCAGCTCACCACTACAGACAGGGGGCTACGAGCAGTACTTC. It is translated as CASSPLQTGGYEQYF. The V and J genes are TRBV18 and TRBJ2-7; TRBD1 aligns across 9 bases. The CDR3 spans 15 residues. Trimming at V came to 1 base and at J to 3 bases, leaving 4 bases not matched to a gene. Germline-derived CDR1 and CDR2 are KGHSH and LQKENI.

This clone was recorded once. The CDR3 reads CASSESIEMNTEAFF. CDR3 in DNA: TGTGCCAGCAGTGAATCGATAGAGATGAACACTGAAGCTTTCTTT. The chain joins TRBV25-1 to TRBJ1-1; no definite D call. Germline CDR1 reads MGHDK; CDR2 reads SYGVNS. Trimming removed 1 base at V and 0 bases at J, with 9 bases between. The CDR3 contains 15 residues.

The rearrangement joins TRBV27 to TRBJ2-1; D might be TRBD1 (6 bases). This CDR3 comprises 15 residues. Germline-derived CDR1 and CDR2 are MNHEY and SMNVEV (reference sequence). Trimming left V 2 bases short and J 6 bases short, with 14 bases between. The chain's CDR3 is CASSLRGGGGNEQFF. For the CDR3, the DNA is TGTGCCAGCAGTTTACGAGGGGGTGGGGGCAATGAGCAGTTCTTC.

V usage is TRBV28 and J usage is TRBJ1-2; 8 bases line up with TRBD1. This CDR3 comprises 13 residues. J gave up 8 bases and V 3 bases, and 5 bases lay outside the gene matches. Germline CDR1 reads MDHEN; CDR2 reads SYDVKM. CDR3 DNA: TGTGCCAGCAGTTTTCAGGGGGCAGGGGGCTACACCTTC. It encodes CASSFQGAGGYTF.

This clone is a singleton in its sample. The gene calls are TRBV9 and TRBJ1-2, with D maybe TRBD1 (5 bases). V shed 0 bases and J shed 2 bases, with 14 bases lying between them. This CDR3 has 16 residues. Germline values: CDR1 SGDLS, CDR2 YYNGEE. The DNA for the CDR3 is TGTGCCAGCAGCGTAGGAGGCGGGGGAGTGAACTATGGCTACACCTTC. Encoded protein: CASSVGGGGVNYGYTF.

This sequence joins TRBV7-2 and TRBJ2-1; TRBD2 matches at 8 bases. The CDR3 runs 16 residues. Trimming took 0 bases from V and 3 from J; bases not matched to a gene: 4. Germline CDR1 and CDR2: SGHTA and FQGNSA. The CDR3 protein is CASSLAPGGFYNEQFF. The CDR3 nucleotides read TGTGCCAGCAGCTTAGCGCCGGGAGGGTTCTACAATGAGCAGTTCTTC.

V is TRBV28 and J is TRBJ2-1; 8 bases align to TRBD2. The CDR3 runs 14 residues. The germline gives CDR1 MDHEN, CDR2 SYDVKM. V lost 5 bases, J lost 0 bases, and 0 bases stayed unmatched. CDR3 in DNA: TGTGCCAGCAGTGCGGGGGGCTCCTACAATGAGCAGTTCTTC. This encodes CASSAGGSYNEQFF.

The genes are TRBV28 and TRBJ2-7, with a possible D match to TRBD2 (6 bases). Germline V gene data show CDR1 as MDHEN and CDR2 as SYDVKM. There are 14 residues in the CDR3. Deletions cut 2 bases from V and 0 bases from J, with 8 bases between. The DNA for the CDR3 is TGTGCCAGCAGTTTACCCGGGAGCTCCTACGAGCAGTACTTC. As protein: CASSLPGSSYEQYF.

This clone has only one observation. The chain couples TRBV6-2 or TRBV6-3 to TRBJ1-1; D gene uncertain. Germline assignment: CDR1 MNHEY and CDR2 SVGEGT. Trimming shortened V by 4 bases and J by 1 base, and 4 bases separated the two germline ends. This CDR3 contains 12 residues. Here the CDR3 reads CASSFRNTEAFF. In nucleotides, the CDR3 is TGTGCCAGCAGTTTTCGGAACACTGAAGCTTTCTTT.

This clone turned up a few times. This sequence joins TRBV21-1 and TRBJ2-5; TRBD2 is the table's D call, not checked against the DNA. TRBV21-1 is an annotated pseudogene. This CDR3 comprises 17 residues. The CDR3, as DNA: TGTGCCAGCAGCCCCAGAGGGGCTAGCGGGGGTGAAGAGACCCAGTACTTC. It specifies CASSPRGASGGEETQYF.

The CDR3, as DNA: TGTGCCACCCAGGGGACCCGTAATGAAAAACTGTTTTTT. It codes for CATQGTRNEKLFF. The chain is built from TRBV28 and TRBJ1-4, with a weak D call TRBD1 (6 bases). With 10 bases removed from V and 4 bases from J, the gap between germline ends came to 13 bases. The CDR3 loop spans 13 amino acids. Germline CDR1 reads MDHEN; CDR2 reads SYDVKM.

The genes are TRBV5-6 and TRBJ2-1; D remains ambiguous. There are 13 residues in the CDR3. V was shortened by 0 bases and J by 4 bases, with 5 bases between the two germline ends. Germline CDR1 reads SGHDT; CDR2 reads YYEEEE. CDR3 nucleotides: TGTGCCAGCAGCTTGGTTCGGTACAATGAGCAGTTCTTC. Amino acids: CASSLVRYNEQFF.

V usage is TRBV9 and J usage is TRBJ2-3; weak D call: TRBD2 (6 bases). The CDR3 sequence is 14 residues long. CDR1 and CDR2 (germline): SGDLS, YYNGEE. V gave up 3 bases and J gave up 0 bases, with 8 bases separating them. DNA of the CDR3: TGTGCCAGCAGCGAGGGACTCAGCACAGATACGCAGTATTTT. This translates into CASSEGLSTDTQYF.

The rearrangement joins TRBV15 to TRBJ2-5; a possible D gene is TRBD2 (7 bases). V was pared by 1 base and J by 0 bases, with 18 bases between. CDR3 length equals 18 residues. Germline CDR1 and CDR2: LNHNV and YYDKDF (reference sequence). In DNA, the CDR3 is TGTGCCACCAGCAGAGGGGGGGGCGCAAAGCGGGACCAAGAGACCCAGTACTTC. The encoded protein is CATSRGGGAKRDQETQYF.

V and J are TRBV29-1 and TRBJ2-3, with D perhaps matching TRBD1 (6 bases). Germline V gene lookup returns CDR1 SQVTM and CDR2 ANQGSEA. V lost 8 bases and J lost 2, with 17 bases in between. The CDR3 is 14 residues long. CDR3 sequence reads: CSTWAAGVTDTQYF. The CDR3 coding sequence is TGCAGCACCTGGGCGGCAGGGGTCACAGATACGCAGTATTTT.

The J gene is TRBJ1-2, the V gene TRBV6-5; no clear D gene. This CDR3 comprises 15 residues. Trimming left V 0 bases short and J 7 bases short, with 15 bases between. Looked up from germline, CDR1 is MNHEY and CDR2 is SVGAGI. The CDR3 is CASSYSRGPPAGYTF. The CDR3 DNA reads TGTGCCAGCAGTTACTCGAGAGGTCCGCCAGCTGGCTACACCTTC.

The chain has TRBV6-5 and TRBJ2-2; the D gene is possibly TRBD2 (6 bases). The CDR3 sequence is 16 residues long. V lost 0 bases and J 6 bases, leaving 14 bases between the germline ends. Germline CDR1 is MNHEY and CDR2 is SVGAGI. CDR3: CASSYSTGEWAGELFF. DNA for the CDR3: TGTGCCAGCAGTTACTCGACGGGGGAATGGGCCGGGGAGCTGTTTTTT.

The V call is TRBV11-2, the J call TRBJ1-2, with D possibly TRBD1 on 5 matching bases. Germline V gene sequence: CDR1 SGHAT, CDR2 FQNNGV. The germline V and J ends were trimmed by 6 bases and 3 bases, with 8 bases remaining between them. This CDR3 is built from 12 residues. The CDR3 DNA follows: TGTGCCAGCAGTTCACAGGACTATGGCTACACCTTC. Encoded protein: CASSSQDYGYTF.

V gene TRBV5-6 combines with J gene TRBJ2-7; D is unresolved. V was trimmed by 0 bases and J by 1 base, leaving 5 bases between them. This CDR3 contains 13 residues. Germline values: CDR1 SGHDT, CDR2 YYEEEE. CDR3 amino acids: CASSLARSYEQYF. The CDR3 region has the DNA TGTGCCAGCAGCTTGGCACGGTCCTACGAGCAGTACTTC.

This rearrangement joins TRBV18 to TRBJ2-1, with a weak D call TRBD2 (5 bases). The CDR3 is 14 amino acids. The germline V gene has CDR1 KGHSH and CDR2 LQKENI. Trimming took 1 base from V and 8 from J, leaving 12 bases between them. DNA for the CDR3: TGTGCCAGCTCACCACGGGAGAGTTTCCATGAGCAGTTCTTC. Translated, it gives CASSPRESFHEQFF.

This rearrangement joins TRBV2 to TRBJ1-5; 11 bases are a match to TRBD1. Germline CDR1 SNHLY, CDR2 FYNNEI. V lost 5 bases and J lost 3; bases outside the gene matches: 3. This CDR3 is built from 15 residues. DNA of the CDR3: TGTGCCAGCAGTTGGACAGGGGGCGACAATCAGCCCCAGCATTTT. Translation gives CASSWTGGDNQPQHF.

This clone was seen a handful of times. The CDR3 region is CASSLARNQPQHF. The CDR3 coding sequence is TGTGCCAGCAGCTTAGCGAGGAATCAGCCCCAGCATTTT. V gene TRBV11-2 combines with J gene TRBJ1-5; D not certain. V gave up 1 base and J gave up 4 bases, with 5 bases separating them. Germline V gene lookup returns CDR1 SGHAT and CDR2 FQNNGV. CDR3 size: 13 residues. Complete variable domain (other parts from reference TRBV11-2 and TRBJ1-5): EAGVAQSPRYKIIEKRQSVAFWCNPISGHATLYWYQQILGQGPKLLIQFQNNGVVDDSQLPKDRFSAERLKGVDSTLKIQPAKLEDSAVYLCASSLARNQPQHFGDGTRLSIL.

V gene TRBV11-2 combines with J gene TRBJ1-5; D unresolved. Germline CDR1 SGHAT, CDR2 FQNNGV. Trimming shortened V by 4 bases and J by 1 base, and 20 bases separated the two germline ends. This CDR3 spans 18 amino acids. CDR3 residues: CASSSKNEVPRSNQPQHF. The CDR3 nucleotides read TGTGCCAGCAGCTCGAAGAACGAGGTGCCGCGGAGCAATCAGCCCCAGCATTTT. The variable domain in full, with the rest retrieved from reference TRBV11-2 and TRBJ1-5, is EAGVAQSPRYKIIEKRQSVAFWCNPISGHATLYWYQQILGQGPKLLIQFQNNGVVDDSQLPKDRFSAERLKGVDSTLKIQPAKLEDSAVYLCASSSKNEVPRSNQPQHFGDGTRLSIL.